These T cell receptor beta chains were read from a single sample in a study of T cells after yellow fever vaccination. TCRdb processed the 5' RACE reads anew with MiXCR; each CDR3 protein has one entry. This sample yields 300,000 to 450,000 distinct CDR3 sequences, of which around 6.5% are seen a single time; approximately 16% belongs to the top ten. Sequenced material: PBMCs, taken 5 days after the yellow fever booster vaccination. The receptors here all came from a man aged 25-45 years who received the YFV17D yellow fever vaccine. Both conserved end residues are part of each CDR3. D genes are given only for firm matches. Clone size appears in some rows only: once, few, many, or a class for an expanded clone.

cdr3_nt: TGTGCCAGCAGCTTTGGACAGGCCGGGTCACCCCTCCACTTT
cdr3_aa: CASSFGQAGSPLHF
d_call: TRBD1
v_call: TRBV7-2
clone_size: -
j_call: TRBJ1-6

cdr3_nt: TGTGCCAGCAGCTTACATAGCACTGGGGCCAACGTCCTGACTTTC
cdr3_aa: CASSLHSTGANVLTF
d_call: -
v_call: TRBV7-3
clone_size: -
j_call: TRBJ2-6

cdr3_nt: TGCAGCGTTGGGGGGGATGATACGCAGTATTTT
cdr3_aa: CSVGGDDTQYF
d_call: -
v_call: TRBV29-1
clone_size: -
j_call: TRBJ2-3

cdr3_nt: TGTGCCAGCAGCGTAGGGGACAGGGGGTACAATGAGCAGTTCTTC
cdr3_aa: CASSVGDRGYNEQFF
d_call: TRBD1
v_call: TRBV9
clone_size: -
j_call: TRBJ2-1

cdr3_nt: TGTGCCAGCAGCTCTCTATTACAGACTAACAATGAGCAGTTCTTC
cdr3_aa: CASSSLLQTNNEQFF
d_call: -
v_call: TRBV5-5
clone_size: few
j_call: TRBJ2-1

cdr3_nt: TGTGCCAGCAGTGAAGCAGCGGACCGGTCCCAGTACTTC
cdr3_aa: CASSEAADRSQYF
d_call: -
v_call: TRBV6-1
clone_size: -
j_call: TRBJ2-5

cdr3_nt: TGTGCCGCCTCTGAAGGGGGGGAAAACATTCAGTACTTC
cdr3_aa: CAASEGGENIQYF
d_call: -
v_call: TRBV30
clone_size: few
j_call: TRBJ2-4

cdr3_nt: TGTGCCAGCAGCCCAAGCCCGCTTGCCGCCTACGAGCAGTACTTC
cdr3_aa: CASSPSPLAAYEQYF
d_call: -
v_call: TRBV7-2
clone_size: many
j_call: TRBJ2-7

cdr3_nt: TGTGCCTGGAGTTTAGGGGACGAGCAGTACTTC
cdr3_aa: CAWSLGDEQYF
d_call: -
v_call: TRBV30
clone_size: -
j_call: TRBJ2-7

cdr3_nt: TGTGCCAGCAACTCCGGGACAGACTATGGCTACACCTTC
cdr3_aa: CASNSGTDYGYTF
d_call: TRBD1
v_call: TRBV7-2
clone_size: many
j_call: TRBJ1-2

cdr3_nt: TGTGCCAGCAGTTCGGCCGCAGGGGGTGGGATAGATACGCAGTATTTT
cdr3_aa: CASSSAAGGGIDTQYF
d_call: TRBD1
v_call: TRBV27
clone_size: few
j_call: TRBJ2-3

cdr3_nt: TGCAGTGCCACCCGGACTAGCGGAAGCACAGATACGCAGTATTTT
cdr3_aa: CSATRTSGSTDTQYF
d_call: TRBD2
v_call: TRBV20-1
clone_size: many
j_call: TRBJ2-3

cdr3_nt: TGCAGTGCTATAATGGGTGCGTACGAGCAGTACTTC
cdr3_aa: CSAIMGAYEQYF
d_call: -
v_call: TRBV20-1
clone_size: few
j_call: TRBJ2-7

cdr3_nt: TGCGCCAGCAGCCAAGGACAGTTCACTGAAGCTTTCTTT
cdr3_aa: CASSQGQFTEAFF
d_call: -
v_call: TRBV4-3
clone_size: few
j_call: TRBJ1-1

cdr3_nt: TGTGCCAGTAGTAATGTTAGAGGAGAGCAGTACTTC
cdr3_aa: CASSNVRGEQYF
d_call: -
v_call: TRBV19
clone_size: -
j_call: TRBJ2-7

cdr3_nt: TGTGCCAGCACCCGGACAGGGGCCACCGGGGAGCTGTTTTTT
cdr3_aa: CASTRTGATGELFF
d_call: TRBD1
v_call: TRBV12-3/TRBV12-4
clone_size: many
j_call: TRBJ2-2

cdr3_nt: TGTGCCAGCAGCTGGCGGGGCACCGGGGAGCTGTTTTTT
cdr3_aa: CASSWRGTGELFF
d_call: -
v_call: TRBV5-4
clone_size: few
j_call: TRBJ2-2

cdr3_nt: TGCAGCGTTGTAGGACAGTTTAATGAAAAACTGTTTTTT
cdr3_aa: CSVVGQFNEKLFF
d_call: -
v_call: TRBV29-1
clone_size: -
j_call: TRBJ1-4

cdr3_nt: TGTGCCAGCAGCTTAGCCCGGGACAGGGCAGACTACGAGCAGTACTTC
cdr3_aa: CASSLARDRADYEQYF
d_call: TRBD1
v_call: TRBV7-2
clone_size: few
j_call: TRBJ2-7

cdr3_nt: TGTGCCACCAGCAGAGTCCACGTCGGGGAGCTGTTTTTT
cdr3_aa: CATSRVHVGELFF
d_call: -
v_call: TRBV15
clone_size: few
j_call: TRBJ2-2

cdr3_nt: TGTGCCAGCAGCTTAGATAGCGGGAGTAATGAGCAGTTCTTC
cdr3_aa: CASSLDSGSNEQFF
d_call: TRBD2
v_call: TRBV7-2
clone_size: many
j_call: TRBJ2-1

cdr3_nt: TGTGCCAGCAGGCAGGATCTTACGGGGGAGCTGTTTTTT
cdr3_aa: CASRQDLTGELFF
d_call: -
v_call: TRBV12-3/TRBV12-4
clone_size: many
j_call: TRBJ2-2